Each of the 12 T cell receptor beta chains below was sequenced from the same sample in a study of T cell clones after liver transplantation. The protocol was immunoSEQ multiplex PCR, while the TCRdb copy is restricted to in-frame clones and leaves out a portion. The sample yields over 55,000 clones, 70% seen once. Sequencing used CD4+ T cells from blood, obtained at the roughly 16-month timepoint. These receptors were collected from a human patient who received a liver transplant. The T cells may come from the graft donor.

This chain connects TRBV11-2 to TRBJ2-3, with TRBD2 identical over 7 bases. CDR1 is SGHAT, CDR2 FQNNGV, per germline. The CDR3 consists of 15 residues. Unmatched junction bases numbered 8, after V lost 5 bases and J lost 3 bases. CDR3 protein: CASSPPSGNTDTQYF. DNA for the CDR3: TGTGCCAGCAGCCCCCCCAGCGGGAATACAGATACGCAGTATTTT.

The chain recombines TRBV19 with TRBJ1-2; D gene uncertain. V shed 3 bases and J shed 3 bases, with 14 bases lying between them. The V gene's germline CDR1 is LNHDA and CDR2 SQIVND (reference sequence). The CDR3 is 15 residues long. The CDR3 nucleotides read TGTGCCAGTAGTATGACAACCTCTATTTACTATGGCTACACCTTC. Translated, it gives CASSMTTSIYYGYTF. Looking up the rest from reference TRBV19 and TRBJ1-2 gives the full variable domain: DGGITQSPKYLFRKEGQNVTLSCEQNLNHDAMYWYRQDPGQGLRLIYYSQIVNDFQKGDIAEGYSVSREKKESFPLTVTSAQKNPTAFYLCASSMTTSIYYGYTFGSGTRLTVV.

V usage is TRBV23-1 and J usage is TRBJ1-6, with 7 positions matching TRBD1. TRBV23-1 is given ORF status, its function remaining uncertain. The V and J ends lost 4 bases and 6 bases, in that order; junction bases with no gene match: 9. The CDR3 length is 16 residues. The DNA of the CDR3 is TGCGCCAGCAGTCGACCGATACAGGGGTCTAATTCACCCCTCCACTTT. Its protein product is CASSRPIQGSNSPLHF.

The chain links TRBV28 to TRBJ1-3, with TRBD1 as a possible D gene (5 bases). V lost 6 bases, J lost 2 bases, and 17 bases lay in between. CDR1 and CDR2 from the germline V gene are MDHEN and SYDVKM. The CDR3 is 16 residues long. This CDR3 is CASSSPGGAAGNTIYF. In DNA form, the CDR3 reads TGTGCCAGCAGCTCCCCTGGCGGGGCGGCTGGAAACACCATATATTTT.

The J gene is TRBJ2-3, the V gene TRBV6-6; D is tentatively TRBD1 or TRBD2 (5 bases each). Germline V gives CDR1 MNHNY, CDR2 SVGAGI (reference sequence). This CDR3 spans 14 amino acids. V lost 5 bases to trimming and J lost 4 bases, with 13 bases between them. The CDR3 is CASSDWGIADTQYF. Here the CDR3 DNA reads TGTGCCAGCAGTGACTGGGGGATTGCAGATACGCAGTATTTT.

This chain links TRBV10-3 with TRBJ1-1; D gene unclear. Trimming pared 6 bases from V and 0 bases from J, leaving 11 bases between. CDR1 and CDR2 from the germline V gene are ENHRY and SYGVKD. This CDR3 is built from 14 residues. CDR3 sequence reads: CAISQAYLNTEAFF. The CDR3 nucleotides are TGTGCCATCAGCCAGGCATACCTGAACACTGAAGCTTTCTTT.

This clone was counted between two and nine times. Within the sample, other DNA sequences also encode this same CDR3. The J gene is TRBJ1-2, the V gene TRBV6-5, with 7 positions matching TRBD1. Germline V lookup: CDR1 MNHEY, CDR2 SVGAGI. This CDR3 has 13 amino acids. J lost 2 bases, V lost 6 bases, and 3 bases had no gene match. The CDR3 loop is CASRRDRNYGYTF. CDR3 in DNA: TGTGCCAGCAGGAGGGACAGAAACTATGGCTACACCTTC.

V gene TRBV7-2 combines with J gene TRBJ2-5; D may match TRBD1 or TRBD2 (5 bases each). Germline V gene data show CDR1 as SGHTA and CDR2 as FQGNSA. The CDR3 is made up of 16 amino acids. V gave up 2 bases and J gave up 2 bases, with 15 bases separating them. The CDR3 sequence: CASSLSGRVDQETQYF. CDR3 nucleotides: TGTGCCAGCAGCTTATCGGGGCGGGTGGATCAAGAGACCCAGTACTTC. Full variable domain (outside the CDR3, taken from reference TRBV7-2 and TRBJ2-5): GAGVSQSPSNKVTEKGKDVELRCDPISGHTALYWYRQSLGQGLEFLIYFQGNSAPDKSGLPSDRFSAERTGGSVSTLTIQRTQQEDSAVYLCASSLSGRVDQETQYFGPGTRLLVL.

This clone appeared a few times. The J gene is TRBJ2-3, the V gene TRBV18, with D hard to call. Germline lookup yields CDR1 KGHSH and CDR2 LQKENI. The CDR3 runs to 15 residues. Trimming stripped 3 bases from V and 1 base from J, with 11 bases between. The CDR3 region has the DNA TGTGCCAGCTCACCTCCCGCTAGTGGCACAGATACGCAGTATTTT. Translation: CASSPPASGTDTQYF.

The V call is TRBV7-2, the J call TRBJ2-7, with unresolved D. V gave up 3 bases and J gave up 5 bases, with 5 bases separating them. Germline V gene data show CDR1 as SGHTA and CDR2 as FQGNSA. The CDR3 totals 11 residues. CDR3 region: CASSLLDEQYF. The DNA of the CDR3 is TGTGCCAGCAGCTTGCTCGACGAGCAGTACTTC.

The chain uses TRBV7-2 and TRBJ2-7, with D tentatively TRBD2 (6 bases). Trimming took off 5 bases at V and 0 bases at J, with 11 bases between the two ends. Per the germline V gene, CDR1 is SGHTA and CDR2 is FQGNSA. The CDR3 is 14 amino acids. CDR3 sequence (DNA): TGTGCCAGCAGCGTTGACGGGAGCTCCTACGAGCAGTACGTC. Encoded protein: CASSVDGSSYEQYV.

The chain joins TRBV6-1 to TRBJ2-1, with 7 bases lining up with TRBD1. The ends lost 3 bases at V and 0 bases at J; junction bases unmatched: 8. The CDR3 runs 17 residues. The germline V gene has CDR1 MNHNS and CDR2 SASEGT. DNA for the CDR3: TGTGCCAGCAGTGAGGGACAGCGAGGGCTCTCCTACAATGAGCAGTTCTTC. Its translation is CASSEGQRGLSYNEQFF.